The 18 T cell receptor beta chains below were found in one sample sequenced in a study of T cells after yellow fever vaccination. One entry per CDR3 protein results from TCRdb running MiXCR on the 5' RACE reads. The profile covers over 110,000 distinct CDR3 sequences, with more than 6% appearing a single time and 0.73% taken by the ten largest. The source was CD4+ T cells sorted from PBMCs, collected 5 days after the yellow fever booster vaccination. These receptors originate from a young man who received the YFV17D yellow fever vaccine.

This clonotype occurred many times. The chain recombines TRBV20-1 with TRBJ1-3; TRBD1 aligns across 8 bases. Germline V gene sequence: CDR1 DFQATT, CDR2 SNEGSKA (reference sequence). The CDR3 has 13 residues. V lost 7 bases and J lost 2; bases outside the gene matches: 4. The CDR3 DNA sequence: TGCAGTGTACCGACAGGGGCTGGAAACACCATATATTTT. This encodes CSVPTGAGNTIYF.

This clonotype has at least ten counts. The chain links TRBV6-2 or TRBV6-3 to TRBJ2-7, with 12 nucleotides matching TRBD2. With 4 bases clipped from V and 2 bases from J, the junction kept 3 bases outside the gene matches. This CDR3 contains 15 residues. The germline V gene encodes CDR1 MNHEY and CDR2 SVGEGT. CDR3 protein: CASSLTSGSAYEQYF. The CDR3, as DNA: TGTGCCAGCAGTTTGACTAGCGGGAGCGCCTACGAGCAGTACTTC.

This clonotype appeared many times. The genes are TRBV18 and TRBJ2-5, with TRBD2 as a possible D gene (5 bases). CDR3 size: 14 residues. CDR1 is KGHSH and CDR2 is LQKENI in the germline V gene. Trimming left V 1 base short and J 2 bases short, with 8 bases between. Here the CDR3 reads CASSPQRGQETQYF. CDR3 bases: TGTGCCAGCTCACCACAACGAGGGCAAGAGACCCAGTACTTC. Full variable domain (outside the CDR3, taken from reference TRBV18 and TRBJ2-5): NAGVMQNPRHLVRRRGQEARLRCSPMKGHSHVYWYRQLPEEGLKFMVYLQKENIIDESGMPKERFSAEFPKEGPSILRIQQVVRGDSAAYFCASSPQRGQETQYFGPGTRLLVL.

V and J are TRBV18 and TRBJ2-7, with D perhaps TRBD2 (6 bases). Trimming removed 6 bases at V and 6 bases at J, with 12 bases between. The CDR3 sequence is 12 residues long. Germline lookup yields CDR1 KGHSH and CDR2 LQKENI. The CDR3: CASSPGGLEQYF. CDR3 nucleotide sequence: TGTGCCAGCTCCCCCGGAGGGCTCGAGCAGTACTTC.

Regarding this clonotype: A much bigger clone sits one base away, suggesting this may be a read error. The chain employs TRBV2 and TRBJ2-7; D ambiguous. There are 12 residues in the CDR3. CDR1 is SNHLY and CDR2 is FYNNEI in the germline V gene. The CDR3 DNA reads TGTGCCAGCAGAGAAGGTATCTACGAGCAGTACTTC. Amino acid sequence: CASREGIYEQYF.

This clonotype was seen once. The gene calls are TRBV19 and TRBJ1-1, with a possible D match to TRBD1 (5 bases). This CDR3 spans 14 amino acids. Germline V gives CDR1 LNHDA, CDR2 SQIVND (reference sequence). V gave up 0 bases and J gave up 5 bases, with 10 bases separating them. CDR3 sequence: CASSIESGKTEAFF. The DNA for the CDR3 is TGTGCCAGTAGTATAGAGTCAGGGAAGACTGAAGCTTTCTTT.

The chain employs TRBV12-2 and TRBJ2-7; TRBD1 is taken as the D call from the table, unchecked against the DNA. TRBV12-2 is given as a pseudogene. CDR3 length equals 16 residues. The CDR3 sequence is CASRLVFGQGHYEQYF. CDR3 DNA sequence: TGTGCAAGTCGCTTAGTTTTTGGACAGGGCCACTACGAGCAGTACTTC.

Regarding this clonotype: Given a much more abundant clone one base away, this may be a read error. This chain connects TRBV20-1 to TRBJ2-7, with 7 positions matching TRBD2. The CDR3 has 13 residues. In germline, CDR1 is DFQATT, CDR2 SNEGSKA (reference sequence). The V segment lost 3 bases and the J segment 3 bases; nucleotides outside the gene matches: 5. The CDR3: CSASGRPIYEQYF. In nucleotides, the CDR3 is TGCAGTGCTAGCGGGAGGCCGATCTACGAGCAGTACTTC.

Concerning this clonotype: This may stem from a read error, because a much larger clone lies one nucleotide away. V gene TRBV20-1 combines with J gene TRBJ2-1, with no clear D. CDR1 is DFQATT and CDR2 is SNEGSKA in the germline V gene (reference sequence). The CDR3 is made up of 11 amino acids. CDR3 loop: CGVGGVNEQFF. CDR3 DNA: TGCGGGGTCGGCGGCGTCAATGAGCAGTTCTTC.

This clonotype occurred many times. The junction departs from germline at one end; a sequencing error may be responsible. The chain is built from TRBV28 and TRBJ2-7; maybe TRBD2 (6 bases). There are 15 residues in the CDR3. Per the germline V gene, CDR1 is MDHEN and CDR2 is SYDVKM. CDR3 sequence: CASSIDQTGRGGVSF. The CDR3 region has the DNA TGTGCCAGCAGTATCGACCAGACTGGGCGAGGAGGGGTGTCCTTC.

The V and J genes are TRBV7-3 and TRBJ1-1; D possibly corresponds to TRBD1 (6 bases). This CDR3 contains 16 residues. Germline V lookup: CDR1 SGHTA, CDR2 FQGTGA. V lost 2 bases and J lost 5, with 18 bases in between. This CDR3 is CASSLGLGASGTEAFF. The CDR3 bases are TGTGCCAGCAGCTTAGGTCTGGGGGCAAGTGGTACTGAAGCTTTCTTT.

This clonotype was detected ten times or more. The CDR3: CASSLAGRDEQYF. CDR3 DNA: TGTGCCAGCAGCTTGGCCGGTCGGGACGAGCAGTACTTC. This sequence joins TRBV5-4 and TRBJ2-7; D gene ambiguous. This CDR3 has 13 amino acids. The germline gives CDR1 SGHNT, CDR2 YYREEE (reference sequence). V lost 0 bases and J lost 5, with 9 bases in between. The full variable domain, completed using reference TRBV5-4 and TRBJ2-7, is ETGVTQSPTHLIKTRGQQVTLRCSSQSGHNTVSWYQQALGQGPQFIFQYYREEENGRGNFPPRFSGLQFPNYSSELNVNALELDDSALYLCASSLAGRDEQYFGPGTRLTVT.

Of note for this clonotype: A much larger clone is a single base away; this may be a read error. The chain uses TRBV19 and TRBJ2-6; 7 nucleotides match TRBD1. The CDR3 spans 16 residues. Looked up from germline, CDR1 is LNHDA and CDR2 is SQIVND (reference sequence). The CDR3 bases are TGTGCCAGCCGTGACAGGGCCTCTTCTGGGGCCAACGACCTGACTTTC. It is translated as CASRDRASSGANDLTF.

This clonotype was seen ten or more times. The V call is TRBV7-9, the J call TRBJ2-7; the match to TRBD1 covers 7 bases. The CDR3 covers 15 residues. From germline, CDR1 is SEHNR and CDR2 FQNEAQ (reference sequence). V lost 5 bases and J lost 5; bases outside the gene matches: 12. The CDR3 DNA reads TGTGCCAGCAGCCTGCACAGGGGTCTAAGGAACGAGCAGTACTTC. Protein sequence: CASSLHRGLRNEQYF.

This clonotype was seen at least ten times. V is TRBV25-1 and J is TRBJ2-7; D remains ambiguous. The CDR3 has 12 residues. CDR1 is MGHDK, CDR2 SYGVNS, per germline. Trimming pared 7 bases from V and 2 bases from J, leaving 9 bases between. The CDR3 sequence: CASTDNPYEQYF. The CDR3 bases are TGTGCCAGCACGGATAACCCCTACGAGCAGTACTTC.

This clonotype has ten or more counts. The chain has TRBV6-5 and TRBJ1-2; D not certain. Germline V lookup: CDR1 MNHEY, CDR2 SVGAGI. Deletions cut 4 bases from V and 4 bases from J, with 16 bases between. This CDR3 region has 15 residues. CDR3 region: CASSSPGGARYGYTF. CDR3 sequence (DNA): TGTGCCAGCAGTTCCCCCGGAGGAGCTCGCTATGGCTACACCTTC.

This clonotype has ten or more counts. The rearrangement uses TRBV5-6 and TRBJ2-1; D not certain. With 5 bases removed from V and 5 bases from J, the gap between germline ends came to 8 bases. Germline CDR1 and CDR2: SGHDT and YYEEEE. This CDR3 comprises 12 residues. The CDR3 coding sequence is TGTGCCAGCAGGAGGTCGGACAATGAGCAGTTCTTC. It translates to CASRRSDNEQFF.

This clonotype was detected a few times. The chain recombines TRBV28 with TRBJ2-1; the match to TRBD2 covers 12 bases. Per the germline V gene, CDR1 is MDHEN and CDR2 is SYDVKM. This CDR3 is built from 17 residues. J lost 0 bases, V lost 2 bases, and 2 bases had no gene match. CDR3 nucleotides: TGTGCCAGCAGTTTACCGGGACTAGCGGGCTCCTACAATGAGCAGTTCTTC. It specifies CASSLPGLAGSYNEQFF.